This note documents a single T cell receptor beta chain sequence. Trimming left V 4 bases short and J 8 bases short, with 20 bases between. The CDR3 is 15 amino acids. From germline, CDR1 is MGHRA and CDR2 YSYEKL. This sample was taken from a study of shared clonotypes between healthy human individuals. Study background: The plates for each donor numbered three CD4 naive, three CD4 memory, two CD8 naive and one CD8 memory.

The healthy adult donors were HIV-negative and reported no recent acute infections or vaccinations. Adult Caucasians living in Nashville, Tennessee made up all of the donors. The assay was immunoSEQ multiplex PCR, and TCRdb's table has in-frame clones only and misses some. The profile shows about 1.5 million clones, around 97% of them singletons. This TCR was recovered from a man between 25 and 39 years old in good health. J is TRBJ1-2 and V is TRBV4-1; maybe TRBD1 (6 bases). The sequencing sample was made of naive CD4+ T cells sorted from blood. Subset meaning: CD45RA+ positively selected. CDR3 DNA sequence: TGCGCCAGCAGCCGGATAGGACAGCTAAGCAGGGGCTACACCTTC. Translated, it gives CASSRIGQLSRGYTF.